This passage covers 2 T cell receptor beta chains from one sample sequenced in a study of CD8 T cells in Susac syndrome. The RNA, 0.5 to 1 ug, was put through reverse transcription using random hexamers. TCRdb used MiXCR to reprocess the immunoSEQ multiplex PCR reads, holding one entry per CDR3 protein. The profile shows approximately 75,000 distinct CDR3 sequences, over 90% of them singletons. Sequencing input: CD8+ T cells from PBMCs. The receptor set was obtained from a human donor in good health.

The CDR3 loop is CASSSGYSNQPQHF. DNA of the CDR3: TGTGCCAGCAGCTCCGGGTATAGCAATCAGCCCCAGCATTTT. The chain employs TRBV12-3 or TRBV12-4 and TRBJ1-5; D is unclear. The V and J ends lost 6 bases and 0 bases respectively, with 9 bases between them. This CDR3 contains 14 residues.

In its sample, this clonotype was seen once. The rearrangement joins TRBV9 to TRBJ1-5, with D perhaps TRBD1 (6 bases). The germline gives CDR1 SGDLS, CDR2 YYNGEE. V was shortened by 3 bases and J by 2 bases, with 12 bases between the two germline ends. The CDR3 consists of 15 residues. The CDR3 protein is CASSATGRGNQPQHF. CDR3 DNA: TGTGCCAGCAGCGCCACAGGGAGAGGCAATCAGCCCCAGCATTTT.